Listed below are T cell receptor beta chains from one sample, sequenced in a study of blood T cells in healthy people across ages. A single record per CDR3 protein comes from TCRdb applying MiXCR to the 5' RACE reads. The profile shows approximately 1,100,000 distinct CDR3 sequences, 35% to 55% of them singletons. The sequencing input was blood. These receptors all stem from a woman aged 60-75 years in good health. Both conserved end residues are part of each CDR3.

v_call,j_call,cdr3_aa
TRBV7-8,TRBJ2-1,CASSAGQGLDEQFF
TRBV3-1,TRBJ2-3,CASSHVDRSGKVTDTQYF
TRBV9,TRBJ2-3,CASSVAGLDTQYF
TRBV7-9,TRBJ2-1,CASESGRAYNEQFF
TRBV7-6,TRBJ2-1,CASSLTWEDYNEQFF
TRBV7-2,TRBJ2-7,CASSRTGGAYEQYF
TRBV7-9,TRBJ2-7,CASSLDRERAYEQYF
TRBV20-1,TRBJ1-2,CSAREQGNGYTF
TRBV28,TRBJ2-5,CASTSEGRRQETRYF
TRBV9,TRBJ2-1,CASSVRGTAYNEQFF
TRBV7-2,TRBJ2-4,CASSYTPIRAPGRIAKNIQYF
TRBV6-2/TRBV6-3,TRBJ2-7,CASSPTGVEKYF
TRBV2,TRBJ1-4,CASSETGVTNEKLFF
TRBV7-2,NA,CASSLVGGGSGHEQYF
TRBV2,TRBJ2-3,CASSEASGTTDTQYF
TRBV9,TRBJ2-7,CASSVGKPGLDSYEQYF
TRBV12-3/TRBV12-4,TRBJ2-1,CASSWAGGGHVHLQFF
TRBV27,TRBJ2-1,CASSTRDRVNNEQFF
TRBV27,TRBJ2-3,CASSFFPSTDTQYF
TRBV20-1,TRBJ2-1,CSAYPITRSYNEQFF
TRBV5-5,TRBJ2-2,CASSEPQGTPDIGELFF
TRBV7-9,TRBJ2-5,CASSDRNGETQYF
TRBV4-2,TRBJ2-1,CASSQGGRELGNEQFF
TRBV7-2,TRBJ2-5,CASSLKSFETQYF
TRBV20-1,TRBJ2-7,CSAREGLAGVNEQYF
TRBV27,TRBJ2-7,CASSLGGTSGRMYF
TRBV15,TRBJ2-3,CATLKSKPTDTQYF
TRBV2,TRBJ2-5,CASRAGTSGSNEQYF
TRBV20-1,NA,CSATDPGGEQYF
TRBV28,TRBJ1-2,CASSSAARVRGYTF
TRBV6-6,TRBJ2-7,CAVGESSYEQYF
TRBV7-9,TRBJ2-2,CASSRRQGTGELFF
TRBV28,TRBJ1-2,CASSFVPLGQRRDYGYTF
TRBV6-5,TRBJ2-3,CASSYTSGTSGSTDTQYF
TRBV20-1,TRBJ2-7,CSARDRTTVYEQYF
TRBV12-3/TRBV12-4,TRBJ2-7,CASSSPGLSYEQYF
TRBV9,TRBJ1-2,CASSPLGGGVFGSYTF